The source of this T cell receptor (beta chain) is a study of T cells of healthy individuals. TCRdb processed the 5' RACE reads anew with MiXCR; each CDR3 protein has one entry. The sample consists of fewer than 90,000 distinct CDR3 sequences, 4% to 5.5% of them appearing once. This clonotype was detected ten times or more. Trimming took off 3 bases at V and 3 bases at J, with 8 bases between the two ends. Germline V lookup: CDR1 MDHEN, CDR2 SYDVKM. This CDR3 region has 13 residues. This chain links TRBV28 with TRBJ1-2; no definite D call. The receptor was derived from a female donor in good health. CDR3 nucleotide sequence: TGTGCCAGCAGTTTGTCGGTTTACTATGGCTACACCTTC. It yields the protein CASSLSVYYGYTF.